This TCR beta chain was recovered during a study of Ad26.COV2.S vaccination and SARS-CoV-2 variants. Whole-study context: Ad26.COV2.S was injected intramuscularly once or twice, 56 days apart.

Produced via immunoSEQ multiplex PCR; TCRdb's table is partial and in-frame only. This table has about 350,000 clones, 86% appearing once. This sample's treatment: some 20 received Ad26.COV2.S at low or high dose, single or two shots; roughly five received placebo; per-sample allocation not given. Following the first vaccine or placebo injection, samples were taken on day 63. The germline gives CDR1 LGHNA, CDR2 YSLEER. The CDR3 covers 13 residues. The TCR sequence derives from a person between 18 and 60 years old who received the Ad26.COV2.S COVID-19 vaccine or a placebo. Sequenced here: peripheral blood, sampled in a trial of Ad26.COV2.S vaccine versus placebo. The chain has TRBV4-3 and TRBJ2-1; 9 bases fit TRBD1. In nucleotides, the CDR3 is TGCCCCCAAGGACAGGGGCGTTACAATGAGCAGTTCTTC. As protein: CPQGQGRYNEQFF.